A selection of T cell receptor beta chains follows, all from one sample in a study of cytomegalovirus exposure and HLA in healthy donors. Repertoires were generated with immunoSEQ multiplex PCR, while TCRdb's copy carries only in-frame clones and drops some. The table lists approximately 200,000 clones, almost 80% of them singletons. Sequenced sample: PBMCs. These receptor sequences come from a woman aged 18-30 years in good health and CMV-seronegative. Both conserved end residues are part of each CDR3. Fields, in order: V gene, D gene, clone size, J gene, CDR3 protein, CDR3 DNA. D genes are given only for firm matches. Not every row has a clone size; where given, it reads once, few, many or a size class.

v_call: TRBV30
d_call: -
clone_size: -
j_call: TRBJ2-7
cdr3_aa: CAWNRQGLYEQYF
cdr3_nt: TGTGCCTGGAATAGGCAGGGTTTATACGAGCAGTACTTC

v_call: TRBV28
d_call: -
clone_size: -
j_call: TRBJ1-5
cdr3_aa: CASSSSQPQHF
cdr3_nt: TGTGCCAGCAGTTCCTCTCAGCCCCAGCATTTT

v_call: TRBV11-3
d_call: TRBD2
clone_size: -
j_call: TRBJ2-4
cdr3_aa: CASSLAPGLAGGPGDIQYF
cdr3_nt: TGTGCCAGCAGCTTAGCACCGGGACTAGCGGGAGGGCCGGGGGACATTCAGTACTTC

v_call: TRBV21-1
d_call: -
clone_size: -
j_call: TRBJ1-1
cdr3_aa: CAIIPNGTEAFF
cdr3_nt: TGTGCCATCATTCCAAACGGGACTGAAGCTTTCTTT

v_call: TRBV10-1
d_call: -
clone_size: -
j_call: TRBJ2-7
cdr3_aa: CASSESRLAYEQYF
cdr3_nt: TGCGCCAGCAGTGAGTCGAGGCTAGCATACGAGCAGTACTTC

v_call: TRBV5-6
d_call: TRBD1
clone_size: few
j_call: TRBJ2-3
cdr3_aa: CASSFYRDRALDTQYF
cdr3_nt: TGTGCCAGCAGCTTCTACCGGGACAGGGCCTTGGATACGCAGTATTTT

v_call: TRBV5-1
d_call: TRBD1
clone_size: -
j_call: TRBJ2-7
cdr3_aa: CASSTGTGEEQYF
cdr3_nt: TGCGCCAGCAGCACCGGGACAGGGGAAGAGCAGTACTTC

v_call: TRBV7-2
d_call: -
clone_size: -
j_call: TRBJ2-7
cdr3_aa: CASSSWTIGNEQYF
cdr3_nt: TGTGCCAGCAGCTCCTGGACTATTGGGAACGAGCAGTACTTC

v_call: TRBV7-2
d_call: TRBD2
clone_size: -
j_call: TRBJ2-1
cdr3_aa: CASSLASPAGDPYNEQFF
cdr3_nt: TGTGCCAGCAGCTTAGCGAGCCCAGCGGGAGACCCCTACAATGAGCAGTTCTTC

v_call: TRBV6-6
d_call: -
clone_size: -
j_call: TRBJ2-5
cdr3_aa: CASIPDGEETQYF
cdr3_nt: TGTGCCAGCATACCAGACGGGGAGGAGACCCAGTACTTC

v_call: TRBV2
d_call: -
clone_size: -
j_call: TRBJ2-3
cdr3_aa: CASSELGLFLSSTDTQYF
cdr3_nt: TGTGCCAGCAGTGAACTGGGACTGTTTCTCTCTAGCACAGATACGCAGTATTTT

v_call: TRBV29-1
d_call: TRBD1
clone_size: few
j_call: TRBJ1-6
cdr3_aa: CSVESLGTVGSNSPLHF
cdr3_nt: TGCAGCGTTGAGAGCCTTGGGACAGTGGGAAGCAATTCACCCCTCCACTTT

v_call: TRBV6-1
d_call: TRBD1
clone_size: -
j_call: TRBJ2-7
cdr3_aa: CASSDRTGRYEQYF
cdr3_nt: TGTGCCAGCAGTGACCGGACAGGGAGGTACGAGCAGTACTTC

v_call: TRBV12-2
d_call: -
clone_size: -
j_call: TRBJ2-7
cdr3_aa: CASRLSGQGAYYEQYF
cdr3_nt: TGTGCAAGTCGCTTATCGGGACAGGGGGCTTATTACGAGCAGTACTTC

v_call: TRBV4-1
d_call: -
clone_size: -
j_call: TRBJ1-1
cdr3_aa: CASSPTAGRVINTEAFF
cdr3_nt: TGCGCCAGCAGCCCGACGGCAGGGAGGGTTATTAACACTGAAGCTTTCTTT

v_call: TRBV7-8
d_call: TRBD1
clone_size: -
j_call: TRBJ2-7
cdr3_aa: CASSLRQGGEQYF
cdr3_nt: TGTGCCAGCAGCCTACGACAGGGGGGAGAGCAGTACTTC

v_call: TRBV6-1
d_call: TRBD1
clone_size: few
j_call: TRBJ1-2
cdr3_aa: CASSEGDRGWNGYTF
cdr3_nt: TGTGCCAGCAGCGAAGGGGACAGGGGGTGGAATGGCTACACCTTC

v_call: TRBV5-1
d_call: -
clone_size: -
j_call: TRBJ2-7
cdr3_aa: CASSLPQETYEQYF
cdr3_nt: TGCGCCAGCAGCTTGCCCCAGGAAACTTACGAGCAGTACTTC

v_call: TRBV10-3
d_call: -
clone_size: -
j_call: TRBJ2-5
cdr3_aa: CAISEVEETQYF
cdr3_nt: TGTGCCATCAGTGAGGTCGAAGAGACCCAGTACTTC

v_call: TRBV6-1
d_call: -
clone_size: -
j_call: TRBJ1-5
cdr3_aa: CASSELGGQPQHF
cdr3_nt: TGTGCCAGCAGTGAATTAGGGGGACAGCCCCAGCATTTT

v_call: TRBV6-5
d_call: TRBD1
clone_size: -
j_call: TRBJ2-7
cdr3_aa: CASSRPGTGYEQYF
cdr3_nt: TGTGCCAGCAGTCGTCCCGGGACAGGGTACGAGCAGTACTTC

v_call: TRBV7-9
d_call: -
clone_size: -
j_call: TRBJ2-1
cdr3_aa: CASSPLYEQFF
cdr3_nt: TGTGCCAGCAGCCCCCTCTATGAGCAGTTCTTC

v_call: TRBV28
d_call: -
clone_size: -
j_call: TRBJ2-6
cdr3_aa: CASSSYRGGANVLTF
cdr3_nt: TGTGCCAGCAGTTCCTACAGGGGGGGAGCCAACGTCCTGACTTTC

v_call: TRBV7-8
d_call: -
clone_size: -
j_call: TRBJ1-2
cdr3_aa: CASSPRGAVGYTF
cdr3_nt: TGTGCCAGCAGCCCCCGGGGGGCGGTTGGCTACACCTTC

v_call: TRBV7-8
d_call: TRBD1
clone_size: -
j_call: TRBJ1-4
cdr3_aa: CASSFTEMTGGLEKLFF
cdr3_nt: TGTGCCAGCAGCTTTACAGAAATGACAGGGGGCCTTGAAAAACTGTTTTTT

v_call: TRBV5-1
d_call: -
clone_size: -
j_call: TRBJ2-2
cdr3_aa: CASSFGGSGELFF
cdr3_nt: TGCGCCAGCAGCTTCGGCGGCTCCGGGGAGCTGTTTTTT

v_call: TRBV18
d_call: -
clone_size: few
j_call: TRBJ1-5
cdr3_aa: CASSETGTNQPQHF
cdr3_nt: TGTGCCAGCTCAGAGACCGGGACAAATCAGCCCCAGCATTTT

v_call: TRBV11-2
d_call: -
clone_size: few
j_call: TRBJ2-5
cdr3_aa: CASRSQDRAQETQYF
cdr3_nt: TGTGCCAGCAGATCACAGGACAGAGCACAAGAGACCCAGTACTTC

v_call: TRBV7-2
d_call: TRBD2
clone_size: -
j_call: TRBJ2-7
cdr3_aa: CASSPPGTNIYEQYF
cdr3_nt: TGTGCCAGCAGCCCACCCGGGACTAACATCTACGAGCAGTACTTC